This is a list of T cell receptor beta chains from one sample in a study of Graves' ophthalmopathy and Graves' hyperthyroidism. TCRdb re-called the multiplex PCR reads through MiXCR, storing one row per CDR3 protein. This table has about 640,000 distinct CDR3 sequences, roughly 39% appearing once. Sequences were obtained from peripheral blood. The receptors shown here come from an adult man with Graves' ophthalmopathy. Both conserved end residues are part of each CDR3. Fields, in order: CDR3 length, J gene, V gene, clone size, D gene, CDR3 protein, CDR3 DNA. A D gene is named only where the DNA matches it firmly. Rows give clone size only sometimes, using once, few, many, or a class for an expanded clone.

15 | TRBJ2-7 | TRBV7-8 | many | . | CASSLVYRSSYEQYF | TGTGCCAGCAGCTTAGTGTACAGGAGCTCCTACGAGCAGTACTTC
17 | TRBJ1-3 | TRBV4-1 | few | . | CASSQGLAVTSGNTIYF | TGCGCCAGCAGCCAAGGACTGGCAGTTACTTCTGGAAACACCATATATTTT
15 | TRBJ1-1 | TRBV2 | many | . | CASSNQGQTNTEAFF | TGTGCCAGCAGTAACCAGGGACAAACGAACACTGAAGCTTTCTTT
17 | TRBJ2-5 | TRBV7-9 | many | . | CASSFGLSIPLQETQYF | TGTGCCAGCAGCTTTGGACTATCCATCCCTCTCCAAGAGACCCAGTACTTC
16 | TRBJ2-7 | TRBV6-5 | . | . | CASSETLSSPTLEQYF | TGTGCCAGCAGTGAAACCCTTAGCTCTCCAACCCTGGAGCAGTACTTC
13 | TRBJ2-5 | TRBV2 | . | . | CAKNGGIKETQYF | TGTGCTAAAAACGGTGGGATTAAAGAGACCCAGTACTTC
14 | TRBJ1-2 | TRBV7-9 | . | . | CASSLGQNNNGYTF | TGTGCCAGCAGCCTCGGACAGAATAATAATGGCTACACCTTC
13 | TRBJ1-5 | TRBV2 | many | . | CASKRMGNQPQHF | TGTGCCAGCAAGAGGATGGGCAATCAGCCCCAGCATTTT
17 | TRBJ2-5 | TRBV24-1 | . | . | CATSDLPAGRKQETQYF | TGTGCCACCAGTGATTTGCCGGCGGGGCGAAAGCAAGAGACCCAGTACTTC
14 | TRBJ2-2 | TRBV5-1 | many | TRBD2 | CASRLAQNTGELFF | TGCGCCAGCCGACTAGCGCAGAACACCGGGGAGCTGTTTTTT
13 | TRBJ1-3 | TRBV6-1 | few | TRBD1 | CASSTGGGNTIYF | TGTGCCAGCAGCACAGGGGGCGGAAACACCATATATTTT
17 | TRBJ2-2 | TRBV5-1 | . | TRBD2 | CASSLRPGGKNTGELFF | TGCGCCAGCAGCTTGCGTCCGGGAGGGAAGAACACCGGGGAGCTGTTTTTT
15 | TRBJ1-5 | TRBV2 | many | . | CATSEGGYSNQPQHF | TGTGCCACCTCCGAAGGGGGATATAGCAATCAGCCCCAGCATTTT
13 | TRBJ2-5 | TRBV29-1 | many | . | CSVAGRTVETQYF | TGCAGCGTTGCTGGCAGAACCGTGGAGACCCAGTACTTC
16 | TRBJ2-1 | TRBV15 | . | . | CATSGGAGSHYNEQFF | TGTGCCACCAGCGGTGGTGCAGGGTCCCATTACAATGAGCAGTTCTTC
12 | TRBJ1-5 | TRBV19 | many | . | CASGWVHQPQHF | TGTGCCTCAGGGTGGGTCCATCAGCCCCAGCATTTT
11 | TRBJ2-2 | TRBV29-1 | few | TRBD2 | CSVGTSGELFF | TGCAGCGTCGGGACTAGCGGGGAGCTGTTTTTT
16 | TRBJ1-5 | TRBV19 | . | . | CASSPARTGSNQPQHF | TGTGCCAGTAGCCCGGCCAGGACCGGTAGCAATCAGCCCCAGCATTTT
15 | TRBJ1-6 | TRBV7-9 | few | . | CASSQLAWDNSPLHF | TGTGCCAGCAGCCAACTCGCATGGGATAATTCACCCCTCCACTTT
13 | TRBJ1-3 | TRBV12-3/TRBV12-4 | . | . | CASSLLAANTIYF | TGTGCCAGCAGCCTACTAGCGGCTAACACCATATATTTT
16 | TRBJ2-3 | TRBV7-2 | . | TRBD1 | CASGGTGGLSTDTQYF | TGTGCCAGCGGCGGGACAGGGGGCCTTAGCACAGATACGCAGTATTTT
15 | TRBJ1-1 | TRBV11-2 | many | . | CASSSGGAVNTEAFF | TGTGCCAGCAGCTCCGGCGGGGCCGTGAACACTGAAGCTTTCTTT
12 | TRBJ1-1 | TRBV12-3/TRBV12-4 | many | . | CASNQGNTEAFF | TGTGCCAGCAATCAGGGGAACACTGAAGCTTTCTTT
16 | TRBJ1-5 | TRBV20-1 | . | . | CSATGTEGGSNQPQHF | TGCAGTGCTACCGGGACCGAGGGTGGGAGCAATCAGCCCCAGCATTTT
11 | TRBJ1-1 | TRBV20-1 | many | . | CSARAGTEAFF | TGCAGTGCTAGAGCGGGCACTGAAGCTTTCTTT
15 | TRBJ2-4 | TRBV11-2 | . | TRBD1 | CASSETGVREGIQYF | TGTGCCAGCAGCGAGACAGGGGTGAGAGAGGGCATTCAGTACTTC
14 | TRBJ2-7 | TRBV7-9 | . | . | CASSPGDTSYEQYF | TGTGCCAGCTCACCGGGGGACACCTCCTACGAGCAGTACTTC
15 | TRBJ2-2 | TRBV9 | few | . | CASSVQGSNTGELFF | TGTGCCAGCAGCGTCCAGGGATCGAACACCGGGGAGCTGTTTTTT
14 | TRBJ2-7 | TRBV29-1 | . | . | CSSVGSQGEYEQYF | TGCAGCTCCGTCGGGAGCCAGGGCGAATACGAGCAGTACTTC
15 | TRBJ1-1 | TRBV12-5 | . | . | CASGQNRDKNTEAFF | TGTGCTAGTGGTCAGAACCGAGACAAGAACACTGAAGCTTTCTTT
16 | TRBJ2-2 | TRBV11-2 | few | . | CASRAPLATNTGELFF | TGTGCCAGCAGGGCCCCTCTGGCGACGAACACCGGGGAGCTGTTTTTT
16 | TRBJ2-4 | TRBV29-1 | . | . | CSVWLTGTQKGNIQYF | TGCAGCGTTTGGCTGACCGGGACTCAAAAGGGAAACATTCAGTACTTC
14 | TRBJ1-2 | TRBV30 | few | TRBD1 | CAWSRGQMGYGYTF | TGTGCCTGGAGCAGGGGACAGATGGGCTATGGCTACACCTTC
14 | TRBJ2-5 | TRBV6-5 | many | . | CASSKGRNQETQYF | TGTGCCAGCAGTAAGGGGCGGAACCAAGAGACCCAGTACTTC
18 | TRBJ2-7 | TRBV15 | many | TRBD2 | CATSRDYLGASGTYEQYF | TGTGCCACCAGCAGAGATTATTTAGGGGCTAGCGGGACCTACGAGCAGTACTTC
15 | TRBJ1-6 | TRBV25-1 | . | TRBD1 | CASLGGGTGRSPLHF | TGTGCCAGCTTGGGGGGGGGGACAGGGCGATCACCCCTCCACTTT
15 | TRBJ1-3 | TRBV6-6 | . | TRBD1 | CASSYSTGVRNTIYF | TGTGCCAGCAGTTACTCGACAGGGGTTAGAAACACCATATATTTT
14 | TRBJ2-7 | TRBV7-9 | few | . | CASSPRGFPYEQYF | TGTGCCAGCAGTCCTAGGGGTTTCCCCTACGAGCAGTACTTC
17 | TRBJ2-2 | TRBV7-2 | many | TRBD2 | CASSFPSGSIYTGELFF | TGTGCCAGCAGCTTTCCGAGCGGGAGTATCTACACCGGGGAGCTGTTTTTT
16 | TRBJ2-5 | TRBV20-1 | . | . | CSARLWAGARGETQYF | TGCAGTGCTAGACTGTGGGCGGGGGCGAGGGGAGAGACCCAGTACTTC
16 | TRBJ2-6 | TRBV24-1 | . | . | CATSDGTISGANVLTF | TGTGCCACCAGTGATGGGACCATCTCCGGGGCCAACGTCCTGACTTTC
14 | TRBJ1-4 | TRBV29-1 | many | . | CSSLSGTEGGKLFF | TGCAGCAGCTTATCCGGGACGGAAGGAGGAAAACTGTTTTTT
10 | TRBJ1-2 | TRBV10-3 | . | TRBD1 | CAGRGQGDTF | TGTGCCGGTAGGGGACAGGGAGACACCTTC
13 | TRBJ1-6 | TRBV5-8 | few | . | CASSSYYNSPLHF | TGTGCCAGCAGCTCGTACTATAATTCACCCCTCCACTTT
18 | TRBJ1-2 | TRBV5-5 | . | TRBD1 | CASSLGQGFPLTNYGYTF | TGTGCCAGCAGCTTGGGACAGGGGTTCCCGCTCACTAACTATGGCTACACCTTC
16 | TRBJ2-5 | TRBV20-1 | many | TRBD2 | CSARDQGLAGRETQYF | TGCAGTGCTAGAGATCAGGGACTAGCGGGTCGGGAGACCCAGTACTTC
15 | TRBJ2-1 | TRBV24-1 | . | TRBD2 | CATSGVKAGDHEQFF | TGTGCCACCAGTGGCGTGAAAGCGGGAGACCATGAGCAGTTCTTC
15 | TRBJ2-7 | TRBV7-8 | many | TRBD1 | CASSLRDSGRGEQYF | TGTGCCAGCAGCTTACGGGACAGCGGTCGGGGCGAGCAGTACTTC
12 | TRBJ1-2 | TRBV7-2 | . | . | CASSLGANGYTF | TGTGCCAGCAGCTTAGGGGCGAATGGCTACACCTTC
12 | TRBJ1-4 | TRBV29-1 | many | . | CSVEQGNEKLFF | TGCAGCGTTGAACAGGGGAATGAAAAACTGTTTTTT
15 | TRBJ1-2 | TRBV9 | many | . | CASSVEQGLGYGYTF | TGTGCCAGCAGCGTAGAACAGGGATTAGGCTATGGCTACACCTTC
15 | TRBJ2-7 | TRBV10-3 | once | TRBD1 | CAISARRGSVYEQYF | TGTGCCATCAGTGCACGCAGGGGGAGTGTCTACGAGCAGTACTTC